These 29 T cell receptor beta chains originate from one sample sequenced in a study of T-cell memory formation after mild COVID-19. MiXCR, run by TCRdb on the 5' RACE reads, gives a single entry per CDR3 protein. The data hold some 410,000 distinct CDR3 sequences, with less than 25% observed a single time. Input material: PBMCs or a T cell subset sorted from them (not recorded which). The source of these receptors is an adult woman who had mild COVID-19 (a few samples of this study predate the infection). Cell type and time point are not known.

V and J are TRBV30 and TRBJ1-2; 9 bases align to TRBD1. The germline V gene has CDR1 GTSNPN and CDR2 SVGIG (reference sequence). CDR3 length: 14 amino acids. V dropped 3 bases and J dropped 8; count of bases not matched to a gene: 10. The CDR3 protein is CAWRVRGTGRGYTF. The CDR3 region has the DNA TGTGCCTGGAGGGTGAGGGGGACAGGGCGCGGCTACACCTTC.

V gene TRBV7-9 combines with J gene TRBJ2-5, with a tentative D call TRBD2 (6 bases). Germline-derived CDR1 and CDR2 are SEHNR and FQNEAQ (reference sequence). Trimming removed 2 bases at V and 4 bases at J, with 14 bases between. The CDR3 contains 15 residues. CDR3 in DNA: TGTGCCAGCAGCTTACTCCGGCAGGGAGGAGAGACCCAGTACTTC. The encoded protein is CASSLLRQGGETQYF.

This clonotype has only one observation. This chain uses TRBV7-9 with TRBJ1-5; D remains unclear. This CDR3 is 16 amino acids long. V dropped 0 bases and J dropped 5 bases, with 14 bases sitting between them. CDR1 and CDR2 (germline): SEHNR, FQNEAQ (reference sequence). In DNA form, the CDR3 reads TGTGCCAGCAGCTTAGCGGCAACCTCCCCAGATCAGCCCCAGCATTTT. Protein sequence: CASSLAATSPDQPQHF. The whole variable domain, remainder taken from reference TRBV7-9 and TRBJ1-5, is DTGVSQNPRHKITKRGQNVTFRCDPISEHNRLYWYRQTLGQGPEFLTYFQNEAQLEKSRLLSDRFSAERPKGSFSTLEIQRTEQGDSAMYLCASSLAATSPDQPQHFGDGTRLSIL.

This clonotype was observed a few times. The chain employs TRBV29-1 and TRBJ2-3; 7 bases are shared with TRBD1. The CDR3 has 11 residues. Germline V gene sequence: CDR1 SQVTM, CDR2 ANQGSEA. J was trimmed by 5 bases and V by 6 bases; bases with no gene match: 2. The CDR3 nucleotides read TGCAGCGTCACAGGGGTAGATACGCAGTATTTT. Residues: CSVTGVDTQYF.

The chain carries TRBV5-1 and TRBJ2-5; 8 bases line up with TRBD2. The CDR3 is 18 residues long. Trimming at V came to 8 bases and at J to 3 bases, leaving 21 bases not matched to a gene. Germline V gives CDR1 SGHRS, CDR2 YFSETQ. The CDR3 sequence: CARGTADRPTGGEETQYF. CDR3 coding DNA: TGCGCCAGGGGGACTGCCGACCGTCCCACCGGGGGGGAAGAGACCCAGTACTTC.

This clonotype was picked up a small number of times. V gene TRBV30 combines with J gene TRBJ2-5; D not resolved. The V and J ends lost 3 bases and 2 bases respectively, with 7 bases between them. The V gene's germline CDR1 is GTSNPN and CDR2 SVGIG (reference sequence). This CDR3 has 12 amino acids. In DNA, the CDR3 is TGTGCCTGGAGCGTCTTGCAAGAGACCCAGTACTTC. As protein: CAWSVLQETQYF. The whole variable domain, remainder taken from reference TRBV30 and TRBJ2-5, is SQTIHQWPATLVQPVGSPLSLECTVEGTSNPNLYWYRQAAGRGLQLLFYSVGIGQISSEVPQNLSASRPQDRQFILSSKKLLLSDSGFYLCAWSVLQETQYFGPGTRLLVL.

There are a few counts of this clonotype. The V and J genes are TRBV5-1 and TRBJ1-5; D not resolved. The CDR3 consists of 13 residues. V was trimmed by 0 bases and J by 6 bases, leaving 7 bases between them. Germline loops: CDR1 SGHRS, CDR2 YFSETQ. The CDR3 loop is CASSLDWGQPQHF. The CDR3 coding sequence is TGCGCCAGCAGCTTGGATTGGGGTCAGCCCCAGCATTTT.

This clonotype has just a few counts. The chain uses TRBV20-1 and TRBJ2-7, with no clear D. Germline V gives CDR1 DFQATT, CDR2 SNEGSKA (reference sequence). CDR3 length: 15 residues. V lost 4 bases to trimming and J lost 0 bases, with 16 bases between them. CDR3 region: CSATKQALSSYEQYF. The CDR3 DNA is TGCAGTGCTACGAAGCAGGCCTTGAGCTCCTACGAGCAGTACTTC.

As DNA, the CDR3 is TGTGCCAGCAGTGAAGAGGCAGGGCGAGGGAACACTGAAGCTTTCTTT. The encoded protein is CASSEEAGRGNTEAFF. The chain recombines TRBV6-1 with TRBJ1-1; tentatively, D is TRBD1 (5 bases). Germline loops: CDR1 MNHNS, CDR2 SASEGT. CDR3 size: 16 residues. The V and J ends lost 1 base and 1 base respectively, with 13 bases between them.

This clonotype was detected ten times or more. The chain couples TRBV6-5 to TRBJ2-5, with no clear D. Germline CDR1 and CDR2: MNHEY and SVGAGI. The CDR3 length is 14 residues. The V and J ends lost 2 bases and 4 bases respectively, with 11 bases between them. The CDR3: CASSYHLGLETQYF. CDR3 nucleotide sequence: TGTGCCAGCAGTTACCACTTGGGTTTAGAGACCCAGTACTTC.

This clonotype was detected only a few times. The chain has TRBV5-1 and TRBJ1-2; TRBD1 aligns across 7 bases. The J segment lost 3 bases and the V segment lost 0 bases, leaving 5 bases of the junction unmatched. Germline assignment: CDR1 SGHRS and CDR2 YFSETQ. The CDR3 has 15 residues. The CDR3: CASSLGTGLDYGYTF. Here the CDR3 DNA reads TGCGCCAGCAGCTTGGGGACAGGCCTCGACTATGGCTACACCTTC.

This clonotype was found a few times. The chain uses TRBV4-3 and TRBJ2-5; no clear D. The germline V and J ends were trimmed by 1 base and 5 bases, with 8 bases remaining between them. CDR1 is LGHNA and CDR2 is YSLEER in the germline V gene. The CDR3 loop spans 13 amino acids. Here the CDR3 DNA reads TGCGCCAGCAGCCAAGCCCGACGGGAGACCCAGTACTTC. Encoded protein: CASSQARRETQYF.

This clonotype showed up just a few times. The chain uses TRBV11-3 and TRBJ1-1, with a possible D match to TRBD1 (6 bases). The germline V gene encodes CDR1 SGHNT and CDR2 YENEEA. The CDR3 sequence is 16 residues long. Trimming shortened V by 1 base and J by 0 bases, and 12 bases separated the two germline ends. CDR3 in amino acids: CASSLARTVMNTEAFF. The CDR3 coding sequence is TGTGCCAGCAGCTTAGCCCGGACAGTTATGAACACTGAAGCTTTCTTT.

In this sample, this clonotype turned up a few times. The chain recombines TRBV7-2 with TRBJ2-5; D may correspond to TRBD1 or TRBD2 (6 bases each). V gave up 3 bases and J gave up 5 bases, with 16 bases separating them. Germline V gene sequence: CDR1 SGHTA, CDR2 FQGNSA. The CDR3 is made up of 15 amino acids. CDR3 nucleotide sequence: TGTGCCAGCAGCTTGGGGCCGGGGGCGCGTGAGACCCAGTACTTC. Its protein product is CASSLGPGARETQYF.

The chain combines TRBV29-1 with TRBJ1-1, with TRBD1 matching over 9 bases. Germline CDR1 is SQVTM and CDR2 is ANQGSEA. V gave up 4 bases and J gave up 4 bases; unmatched junction bases: 7. The CDR3 loop spans 14 amino acids. CDR3 amino acids: CSVANRGQGTEAFF. CDR3 in DNA: TGCAGCGTTGCGAACAGGGGGCAAGGCACTGAAGCTTTCTTT.

The V gene is TRBV11-2, the J gene TRBJ1-1, with 9 bases matching TRBD1. The germline CDR1 and CDR2 sequences are SGHAT and FQNNGV. There are 14 residues in the CDR3. After removal of 5 bases from V and 6 bases from J, the junction contained 7 bases not matched to a gene. CDR3 protein: CASSTRDRASEAFF. The CDR3 DNA follows: TGTGCCAGCAGCACCCGGGACAGGGCGTCTGAAGCTTTCTTT.

This clonotype has more than one count but fewer than ten. V usage is TRBV5-1 and J usage is TRBJ1-1; maybe TRBD1 (5 bases). Germline loops: CDR1 SGHRS, CDR2 YFSETQ. The CDR3 spans 16 residues. V was trimmed by 0 bases and J by 0 bases, leaving 12 bases between them. As DNA, the CDR3 is TGCGCCAGCAGCTTGGGGCAGGGCCTCGTGAACACTGAAGCTTTCTTT. Amino acids: CASSLGQGLVNTEAFF.

This sequence joins TRBV5-1 and TRBJ2-3; 9 bases match TRBD2. J was trimmed by 1 base and V by 7 bases; bases with no gene match: 4. Germline V gene lookup returns CDR1 SGHRS and CDR2 YFSETQ. The CDR3 extends over 14 amino acids. The CDR3 loop reads CASAAGGGTDTQYF. CDR3 sequence (DNA): TGCGCCAGCGCTGCGGGAGGGGGCACAGATACGCAGTATTTT.

This clonotype was observed a handful of times. The chain joins TRBV2 to TRBJ1-2, with D maybe TRBD1 (5 bases). The V end was cut by 4 bases, the J end by 2 bases, with 11 bases between. The germline gives CDR1 SNHLY, CDR2 FYNNEI. The CDR3 covers 14 residues. The CDR3 loop is CASSGGRGNYGYTF. In DNA form, the CDR3 reads TGTGCCAGCAGTGGAGGTAGGGGAAACTATGGCTACACCTTC. Variable domain in full (rest from reference TRBV2 and TRBJ1-2): EPEVTQTPSHQVTQMGQEVILRCVPISNHLYFYWYRQILGQKVEFLVSFYNNEISEKSEIFDDQFSVERPDGSNFTLKIRSTKLEDSAMYFCASSGGRGNYGYTFGSGTRLTVV.

This clonotype was seen more than once but under ten times. This chain joins TRBV9 and TRBJ2-5, with D hard to call. CDR1 is SGDLS, CDR2 YYNGEE, per germline. This CDR3 has 14 residues. V shed 0 bases and J shed 1 base, with 7 bases lying between them. The CDR3 region is CASSVGSSQETQYF. In DNA, the CDR3 is TGTGCCAGCAGCGTAGGATCCAGCCAAGAGACCCAGTACTTC.

This clonotype turned up a few times. This chain connects TRBV20-1 to TRBJ1-1; 9 positions match TRBD1. The CDR3 contains 15 residues. V lost 0 bases, J lost 8 bases, and 10 bases stayed unmatched. CDR1 is DFQATT and CDR2 is SNEGSKA in the germline V gene (reference sequence). CDR3 DNA: TGCAGTGCTAGAGAAATTTATACAGGGGGCTCGGAAGCTTTCTTT. This translates into CSAREIYTGGSEAFF.

This chain joins TRBV20-1 and TRBJ1-1; D call uncertain. Germline V CDR1 and CDR2: DFQATT, SNEGSKA (reference sequence). With 2 bases removed from V and 0 bases from J, the gap between germline ends came to 4 bases. The CDR3 covers 12 residues. In DNA, the CDR3 is TGCAGTGCTAGACAGCTGAACACTGAAGCTTTCTTT. This sequence encodes CSARQLNTEAFF.

V usage is TRBV12-3 or TRBV12-4 and J usage is TRBJ2-5; 13 nucleotides agree with TRBD2. The CDR3 runs to 17 residues. V lost 5 bases, J lost 1 base, and 7 bases stayed unmatched. The CDR3 nucleotides are TGTGCCAGCAGTGTGACTAGCGGGGGGATGTCCCAAGAGACCCAGTACTTC. It encodes CASSVTSGGMSQETQYF.

This clonotype showed up just once. The chain recombines TRBV5-5 with TRBJ2-7; TRBD1 agrees at 7 bases. CDR1 is SGHKS, CDR2 YYEKEE, per germline (reference sequence). Trimming cost V 0 bases and J 4 bases; bases outside gene matches: 16. CDR3 length: 18 residues. CDR3 region: CASSLDLAGTGADYEQYF. In DNA, the CDR3 is TGTGCCAGCAGCTTGGACCTTGCCGGAACAGGGGCAGATTACGAGCAGTACTTC.

This clonotype has more than one count but fewer than ten. The CDR3 sequence: CASSQAAEQFF. The DNA for the CDR3 is TGTGCCAGCAGCCAAGCGGCCGAGCAGTTCTTC. The rearrangement uses TRBV3-1 and TRBJ2-1; D is uncertain. Germline loops: CDR1 LGHDT, CDR2 YNNKEL (reference sequence). V was pared by 1 base and J by 10 bases, with 5 bases between. This CDR3 has 11 amino acids.

V usage is TRBV20-1 and J usage is TRBJ2-2; D is uncertain. With 0 bases removed from V and 0 bases from J, the gap between germline ends came to 14 bases. The germline gives CDR1 DFQATT, CDR2 SNEGSKA (reference sequence). This CDR3 spans 17 amino acids. CDR3 amino acids: CSARDETETPNTGELFF. The CDR3 DNA reads as TGCAGTGCTAGAGATGAAACTGAAACTCCGAACACCGGGGAGCTGTTTTTT.

The chain combines TRBV5-1 with TRBJ1-1; 9 bases line up with TRBD1. V was pared by 4 bases and J by 3 bases, with 7 bases of the junction left unmatched. The V gene's germline CDR1 is SGHRS and CDR2 YFSETQ. This CDR3 comprises 15 residues. The CDR3 nucleotides are TGCGCCAGCAGCCTCACAGGGGGCCAGTACACTGAAGCTTTCTTT. Translation gives CASSLTGGQYTEAFF.

This clonotype was counted a few times. The rearrangement links TRBV15 to TRBJ2-6; D gene uncertain. Per germline, CDR1 LNHNV and CDR2 YYDKDF (reference sequence). Trimming removed 4 bases from V and 4 bases from J, with 17 bases in between. The CDR3 spans 17 residues. As DNA, the CDR3 is TGTGCCACCAGCACCCCCAAACGTGTCTCCGGGGCCAACGTCCTGACTTTC. Amino acids: CATSTPKRVSGANVLTF. Filled out from reference TRBV15 and TRBJ2-6, the complete variable domain reads DAMVIQNPRYQVTQFGKPVTLSCSQTLNHNVMYWYQQKSSQAPKLLFHYYDKDFNNEADTPDNFQSRRPNTSFCFLDIRSPGLGDTAMYLCATSTPKRVSGANVLTFGAGSRLTVL.

The chain uses TRBV6-2 or TRBV6-3 and TRBJ2-4; a possible D gene is TRBD2 (5 bases). CDR3 length equals 14 residues. Trimming removed 0 bases from V and 9 bases from J, with 12 bases in between. The germline V gene has CDR1 MNHEY and CDR2 SVGEGT. The CDR3 spells CASSYSGEWSIQYF. CDR3 in DNA: TGTGCCAGCAGTTACTCGGGAGAATGGAGCATTCAGTACTTC.